These 18 T cell receptor beta chains share one sample of origin, sequenced in a study of T cell responses to AZD1222 COVID-19 vaccine. The method was immunoSEQ multiplex PCR; TCRdb's version includes in-frame clones alone and lacks a portion of them. The sample shows 150,000 to 250,000 clones, roughly nine tenths of them seen only once. The material was peripheral blood, obtained 28 days after the second AZD1222 dose. Receptors were obtained from an adult who received the AZD1222 COVID-19 vaccine.

This clone has just a few counts. J is TRBJ1-2 and V is TRBV28, with D hard to call. The V end was cut by 6 bases, the J end by 2 bases, with 10 bases between. This CDR3 comprises 13 residues. Per germline, CDR1 MDHEN and CDR2 SYDVKM. The CDR3 nucleotides are TGTGCCAGCAGGGTCCCTTTAAACTATGGCTACACCTTC. Amino acids: CASRVPLNYGYTF.

The genes are TRBV27 and TRBJ2-5; D may be TRBD1 (5 bases). The V end was cut by 6 bases, the J end by 2 bases, with 16 bases between. The CDR3 runs 15 residues. CDR1 and CDR2 from the germline V gene are MNHEY and SMNVEV (reference sequence). DNA for the CDR3: TGTGCCAGCAGCCTGGGGCCGGGCATACAAGAGACCCAGTACTTC. Translated: CASSLGPGIQETQYF.

The gene calls are TRBV28 and TRBJ2-7; no definite D call. CDR3 length equals 13 residues. Looked up from germline, CDR1 is MDHEN and CDR2 is SYDVKM. Trimming stripped 5 bases from V and 4 bases from J, with 12 bases between. The CDR3 region has the DNA TGTGCCAGCAGTCCCCCCCCGATATACGAGCAGTACTTC. This codes for CASSPPPIYEQYF. The variable domain in full, completed from reference TRBV28 and TRBJ2-7, reads DVKVTQSSRYLVKRTGEKVFLECVQDMDHENMFWYRQDPGLGLRLIYFSYDVKMKEKGDIPEGYSVSREKKERFSLILESASTNQTSMYLCASSPPPIYEQYFGPGTRLTVT.

The genes are TRBV12-3 or TRBV12-4 and TRBJ2-1; D is ambiguous. The CDR3 runs 13 residues. The V end was cut by 3 bases, the J end by 4 bases, with 7 bases between. CDR3 sequence: CASSFQEYNEQFF. CDR3 sequence (DNA): TGTGCCAGCAGTTTTCAGGAGTACAATGAGCAGTTCTTC.

The chain recombines TRBV7-9 with TRBJ1-1, with no clear D. V lost 5 bases and J lost 3, with 13 bases in between. There are 14 residues in the CDR3. Germline lookup yields CDR1 SEHNR and CDR2 FQNEAQ (reference sequence). The CDR3 here is CASSRDPLDTEAFF. The CDR3, as DNA: TGTGCCAGCAGCAGAGACCCCCTAGACACTGAAGCTTTCTTT.

The chain carries TRBV1 and TRBJ2-3; TRBD2, the table's D call, lacks a check against the DNA. TRBV1 is given as a pseudogene. CDR3 length equals 20 residues. The CDR3 bases are TGCACCAGCAGCCACTTCTTCGGGACTAGCGGAGCCACTAGCACAGATACGCAGTATTTT. Its protein is CTSSHFFGTSGATSTDTQYF.

This CDR3 is CSVDLVQGTTNYGYTF. The CDR3, as DNA: TGCAGCGTCGATTTGGTACAGGGAACCACAAACTATGGCTACACCTTC. The chain joins TRBV29-1 to TRBJ1-2, with D possibly being TRBD1 (6 bases). The germline CDR1 and CDR2 sequences are SQVTM and ANQGSEA. CDR3 length equals 16 residues. Trimming shortened V by 6 bases and J by 2 bases, and 22 bases separated the two germline ends.

The chain has TRBV28 and TRBJ1-2; TRBD1 might be the D (5 bases). Looked up from germline, CDR1 is MDHEN and CDR2 is SYDVKM. The V end lost 3 bases, the J end lost 1 base, and 18 bases lay between the germline ends. The CDR3 extends over 17 amino acids. CDR3 loop: CASSFVLERDFNYGYTF. The DNA for the CDR3 is TGTGCCAGCAGTTTTGTCTTAGAAAGGGACTTTAACTATGGCTACACCTTC.

This clone was counted once. The V call is TRBV29-1, the J call TRBJ2-1, with 10 positions matching TRBD2. Germline CDR1 and CDR2: SQVTM and ANQGSEA. This CDR3 contains 15 residues. V trimming: 5 bases; J trimming: 0 bases; junction bases outside the gene matches: 4. CDR3 residues: CSVSPSGSSYNEQFF. The DNA of the CDR3 is TGCAGCGTTTCCCCTAGCGGGAGCTCCTACAATGAGCAGTTCTTC.

The J gene is TRBJ1-1, the V gene TRBV6-2 or TRBV6-3, with D unresolved. V was cut by 2 bases and J by 1 base, with 5 bases left in between. CDR3 size: 13 residues. Germline V gene lookup returns CDR1 MNHEY and CDR2 SVGEGT. The DNA of the CDR3 is TGTGCCAGCAGTTACATCGAGAACACTGAAGCTTTCTTT. Translated, it gives CASSYIENTEAFF.

The chain has TRBV2 and TRBJ1-5; D may be TRBD1 (6 bases). The ends were cut back, 0 bases at V and 3 bases at J, with 15 bases in the middle. Germline values: CDR1 SNHLY, CDR2 FYNNEI. The CDR3 sequence is 17 residues long. CDR3 sequence reads: CASSEALRGGSNQPQHF. CDR3 nucleotides: TGTGCCAGCAGTGAAGCGCTTCGTGGGGGCTCCAATCAGCCCCAGCATTTT.

The genes are TRBV19 and TRBJ1-1; TRBD1 might be the D (5 bases). The V and J ends lost 8 bases and 3 bases respectively, with 13 bases between them. This CDR3 comprises 13 residues. CDR1 and CDR2 (germline): LNHDA, SQIVND (reference sequence). The CDR3 reads CASSRVEYTEAFF. The DNA for the CDR3 is TGTGCCAGTTCCAGGGTCGAGTACACTGAAGCTTTCTTT.

The chain has TRBV9 and TRBJ2-5, with 8 positions matching TRBD1. The CDR3 sequence is 16 residues long. V lost 4 bases, J lost 5 bases, and 13 bases stayed unmatched. Germline CDR1 and CDR2: SGDLS and YYNGEE. CDR3 amino acids: CASSPRQGLQWETQYF. The DNA for the CDR3 is TGTGCCAGCAGCCCTCGACAGGGGCTTCAGTGGGAGACCCAGTACTTC.

This chain links TRBV30 with TRBJ2-5, with TRBD2 identical over 15 bases. This CDR3 is built from 17 residues. V was pared by 1 base and J by 5 bases, with 8 bases of the junction left unmatched. Germline V gene sequence: CDR1 GTSNPN, CDR2 SVGIG (reference sequence). CDR3 nucleotides: TGTGCCTGGAGTGGATCTCGGACTAGCGGGAGGGGGGAGACCCAGTACTTC. Its protein is CAWSGSRTSGRGETQYF. Looking up the rest from reference TRBV30 and TRBJ2-5 gives the full variable domain: SQTIHQWPATLVQPVGSPLSLECTVEGTSNPNLYWYRQAAGRGLQLLFYSVGIGQISSEVPQNLSASRPQDRQFILSSKKLLLSDSGFYLCAWSGSRTSGRGETQYFGPGTRLLVL.

The chain employs TRBV7-8 and TRBJ2-5; 9 bases align to TRBD2. Looked up from germline, CDR1 is SGHVS and CDR2 is FQNEAQ. The junction had 2 bases not matched to a gene; V was cut back by 3 bases and J by 3 bases. The CDR3 covers 14 residues. The CDR3 loop reads CASSFSGSEETQYF. The CDR3 DNA reads as TGTGCCAGCAGCTTTAGCGGGAGTGAAGAGACCCAGTACTTC. Supplemented by reference TRBV7-8 and TRBJ2-5, the full variable domain reads GAGVSQSPRYKVAKRGQDVALRCDPISGHVSLFWYQQALGQGPEFLTYFQNEAQLDKSGLPSDRFFAERPEGSVSTLKIQRTQQEDSAVYLCASSFSGSEETQYFGPGTRLLVL.

This clone was detected once. J is TRBJ1-3 and V is TRBV6-5, with D hard to call. The CDR3 is 16 residues long. Germline V gives CDR1 MNHEY, CDR2 SVGAGI. The V end was cut by 4 bases, the J end by 1 base, with 14 bases between. In DNA form, the CDR3 reads TGTGCCAGCAGTTCGGGAACGCTCTTTTCTGGAAACACCATATATTTT. This codes for CASSSGTLFSGNTIYF.

The rearrangement links TRBV2 to TRBJ1-4, with D uncertain. This CDR3 spans 15 amino acids. Trimming stripped 4 bases from V and 1 base from J, with 10 bases between. Germline V gene data show CDR1 as SNHLY and CDR2 as FYNNEI. The CDR3 protein is CASSVSGLTNEKLFF. The CDR3 coding sequence is TGTGCCAGCAGTGTATCCGGCCTAACTAATGAAAAACTGTTTTTT.

The chain joins TRBV15 to TRBJ2-1; D is uncertain. This CDR3 has 14 amino acids. With 0 bases removed from V and 4 bases from J, the gap between germline ends came to 7 bases. In germline, CDR1 is LNHNV, CDR2 YYDKDF (reference sequence). As DNA, the CDR3 is TGTGCCACCAGCAGAGATGAGGAGTACAATGAGCAGTTCTTC. It translates to CATSRDEEYNEQFF.